Listed below are T cell receptor beta chains from one sample, sequenced in a study of cytomegalovirus exposure and HLA in healthy donors. Clones were sequenced by immunoSEQ multiplex PCR, and TCRdb holds only the in-frame ones, with some missing. Of around 150,000 clones in the sample, 65% to 85% were seen once. Sequencing used PBMCs. These TCRs come from a woman younger than 35 in good health and CMV-seronegative. The CDR3 runs from the conserved cysteine through the conserved F or W. The order of the fields is V gene, J gene, D gene, clone size, CDR3 protein, CDR3 DNA. The D gene is left open where the match is weak. Expanded clones are given a class, and other clones once, few, many or no size at all.

V gene: TRBV18
J gene: TRBJ2-5
D gene: NA
clone size: NA
CDR3 protein: CASSQQGSGETQYF
CDR3 DNA: TGTGCCAGCTCACAACAGGGTTCTGGAGAGACCCAGTACTTC

V gene: TRBV28
J gene: TRBJ1-5
D gene: TRBD1
clone size: NA
CDR3 protein: CASSSRGSNQPQHF
CDR3 DNA: TGTGCCAGCAGTTCCAGGGGGAGCAATCAGCCCCAGCATTTT

V gene: TRBV28
J gene: TRBJ1-6
D gene: NA
clone size: NA
CDR3 protein: CASSSPGGPTNSPLHF
CDR3 DNA: TGTGCCAGCAGTTCCCCAGGAGGGCCTACTAATTCACCCCTCCACTTT

V gene: TRBV18
J gene: TRBJ1-1
D gene: NA
clone size: once
CDR3 protein: CASSPLGGADAEAFF
CDR3 DNA: TGTGCCAGCTCACCATTGGGAGGGGCCGACGCTGAAGCTTTCTTT

V gene: TRBV19
J gene: TRBJ1-2
D gene: NA
clone size: NA
CDR3 protein: CATLKQDYGYTF
CDR3 DNA: TGTGCCACTTTAAAACAGGATTATGGCTACACCTTC

V gene: TRBV5-1
J gene: TRBJ2-5
D gene: TRBD2
clone size: NA
CDR3 protein: CASSFQAGGQETQYF
CDR3 DNA: TGCGCCAGCAGCTTTCAAGCGGGGGGCCAAGAGACCCAGTACTTC

V gene: TRBV30
J gene: TRBJ1-6
D gene: TRBD1
clone size: NA
CDR3 protein: CAWSAQGAPYNSPLHF
CDR3 DNA: TGTGCCTGGAGTGCACAGGGGGCCCCCTATAATTCACCCCTCCACTTT

V gene: TRBV2
J gene: TRBJ2-4
D gene: NA
clone size: NA
CDR3 protein: CASSAGIAKNIQYF
CDR3 DNA: TGTGCCAGCAGCGCAGGGATAGCCAAAAACATTCAGTACTTC

V gene: TRBV29-1
J gene: TRBJ2-6
D gene: NA
clone size: NA
CDR3 protein: CSVVNVQGANVLTF
CDR3 DNA: TGCAGCGTTGTAAACGTGCAGGGGGCCAACGTCCTGACTTTC

V gene: TRBV7-8
J gene: TRBJ2-1
D gene: NA
clone size: NA
CDR3 protein: CASSLYWFETPYNEQFF
CDR3 DNA: TGTGCCAGCAGCCTCTACTGGTTCGAGACTCCCTACAATGAGCAGTTCTTC

V gene: TRBV19
J gene: TRBJ2-3
D gene: NA
clone size: once
CDR3 protein: CASGRGPSQYF
CDR3 DNA: TGTGCCAGTGGGCGGGGTCCTTCTCAGTATTTT

V gene: TRBV4-1
J gene: TRBJ2-1
D gene: TRBD1
clone size: once
CDR3 protein: CASSQRGREGPTLSEQFF
CDR3 DNA: TGCGCCAGCAGCCAAAGGGGGCGCGAGGGTCCGACTTTGAGTGAGCAGTTCTTC

V gene: TRBV4-1
J gene: TRBJ1-1
D gene: TRBD1
clone size: NA
CDR3 protein: CASSPGQGVNTEAFF
CDR3 DNA: TGCGCCAGCAGCCCTGGACAGGGGGTGAACACTGAAGCTTTCTTT

V gene: TRBV28
J gene: TRBJ1-2
D gene: NA
clone size: NA
CDR3 protein: CASLRKGLHGYTF
CDR3 DNA: TGTGCCAGCTTGAGGAAGGGACTCCATGGCTACACCTTC

V gene: TRBV4-1
J gene: TRBJ1-6
D gene: NA
clone size: once
CDR3 protein: CASSQWSVSRSPLHF
CDR3 DNA: TGCGCCAGCAGCCAGTGGTCCGTTTCCAGATCACCCCTCCACTTT

V gene: TRBV19
J gene: TRBJ2-6
D gene: TRBD1
clone size: NA
CDR3 protein: CASSQGQGASGANVLTF
CDR3 DNA: TGTGCCAGTAGTCAGGGACAGGGGGCGTCGGGGGCCAACGTCCTGACTTTC

V gene: TRBV7-9
J gene: TRBJ2-4
D gene: NA
clone size: NA
CDR3 protein: CASSAGSGQRNIQYF
CDR3 DNA: TGTGCCAGCAGCGCCGGTTCTGGACAGAGAAACATTCAGTACTTC

V gene: TRBV13
J gene: TRBJ1-1
D gene: TRBD1
clone size: NA
CDR3 protein: CASSHGTGGRTFF
CDR3 DNA: TGTGCCAGCAGCCACGGGACAGGGGGGAGAACTTTCTTT

V gene: TRBV6-5
J gene: TRBJ2-7
D gene: TRBD2
clone size: few
CDR3 protein: CASSTRDYSYEQYF
CDR3 DNA: TGTGCCAGCAGTACCCGGGACTACTCCTACGAGCAGTACTTC

V gene: TRBV4-2
J gene: TRBJ2-5
D gene: TRBD2
clone size: NA
CDR3 protein: CASSQDSLLAGGLETQYF
CDR3 DNA: TGTGCCAGCAGCCAAGACTCCCTTCTAGCGGGGGGTTTAGAGACCCAGTACTTC

V gene: TRBV19
J gene: TRBJ2-2
D gene: TRBD2
clone size: NA
CDR3 protein: CASSTAGGWTGELFF
CDR3 DNA: TGTGCCAGTAGTACAGCCGGGGGGTGGACCGGGGAGCTGTTTTTT

V gene: TRBV6-5
J gene: TRBJ1-1
D gene: NA
clone size: NA
CDR3 protein: CASSYWATGEAFF
CDR3 DNA: TGTGCCAGCAGTTACTGGGCCACAGGTGAAGCTTTCTTT

V gene: TRBV19
J gene: TRBJ2-2
D gene: NA
clone size: once
CDR3 protein: CASSKTMNTGELFF
CDR3 DNA: TGTGCCAGTAGTAAGACAATGAACACCGGGGAGCTGTTTTTT

V gene: TRBV2
J gene: TRBJ2-7
D gene: NA
clone size: NA
CDR3 protein: CASMRISYEQYF
CDR3 DNA: TGTGCCAGCATGAGGATCTCTTACGAGCAGTACTTC

V gene: TRBV7-9
J gene: TRBJ1-2
D gene: NA
clone size: NA
CDR3 protein: CASSLGVDYHTF
CDR3 DNA: TGTGCCAGCAGCTTAGGGGTAGACTATCACACCTTC

V gene: TRBV11-3
J gene: TRBJ2-7
D gene: NA
clone size: NA
CDR3 protein: CASSFKQGRQYF
CDR3 DNA: TGTGCCAGCAGCTTCAAACAGGGCCGGCAGTACTTC

V gene: TRBV10-1
J gene: TRBJ2-5
D gene: NA
clone size: NA
CDR3 protein: CASSDEEDETQYF
CDR3 DNA: TGCGCCAGCAGTGACGAGGAGGACGAGACCCAGTACTTC

V gene: TRBV27
J gene: TRBJ1-2
D gene: TRBD1
clone size: NA
CDR3 protein: CASSFHGTGDGYTF
CDR3 DNA: TGTGCCAGCAGTTTCCACGGGACAGGGGATGGCTACACCTTC

V gene: TRBV5-1
J gene: TRBJ1-2
D gene: NA
clone size: NA
CDR3 protein: CASSFGGTPEGAGYTF
CDR3 DNA: TGCGCCAGCAGCTTCGGGGGGACACCAGAAGGAGCCGGCTACACCTTC

V gene: TRBV5-4
J gene: TRBJ1-1
D gene: TRBD1
clone size: NA
CDR3 protein: CASSATGGGWDTEAFF
CDR3 DNA: TGTGCCAGCAGCGCAACAGGGGGCGGATGGGACACTGAAGCTTTCTTT

V gene: TRBV5-6
J gene: TRBJ1-6
D gene: TRBD1
clone size: few
CDR3 protein: CASSTRQGGWSPLHF
CDR3 DNA: TGTGCCAGCAGCACTCGACAGGGGGGTTGGTCACCCCTCCACTTT

V gene: TRBV30
J gene: TRBJ1-2
D gene: NA
clone size: NA
CDR3 protein: CAWSTNSLYGYTF
CDR3 DNA: TGTGCCTGGAGTACAAACAGCCTCTATGGCTACACCTTC

V gene: TRBV18
J gene: TRBJ1-2
D gene: TRBD1
clone size: NA
CDR3 protein: CASAPGQELGGYTF
CDR3 DNA: TGTGCCAGCGCCCCGGGACAGGAATTAGGTGGCTACACCTTC